This T cell receptor (beta chain) was captured in a study of T cells after yellow fever vaccination. A single record per CDR3 protein comes from TCRdb applying MiXCR to the 5' RACE reads. The sample carries about 130,000 distinct CDR3 sequences, about 8.8% recorded once. This CDR3 is 15 amino acids long. V was pared by 4 bases and J by 4 bases, with 8 bases of the junction left unmatched. Germline V gene lookup returns CDR1 MNHEY and CDR2 SVGAGI. The sequence was collected from a man aged 18-30 years who received the YFV17D yellow fever vaccine. The chain couples TRBV6-5 to TRBJ2-3; 7 nucleotides agree with TRBD2. Sequences were derived from CD8+ T cells sorted from PBMCs, sampled on the day of the yellow fever booster vaccination. CDR3 DNA: TGTGCCAGCAGTTTTACGACTAGCCTGGCAGATACGCAGTATTTT. The encoded protein is CASSFTTSLADTQYF.